This entry features one T cell receptor (beta chain) sequence. Looked up from germline, CDR1 is LNHNV and CDR2 is YYDKDF (reference sequence). V was pared by 1 base and J by 7 bases, with 7 bases of the junction left unmatched. The CDR3 is 16 amino acids. This sample is part of a study of blood T cell repertoires in COVID-19. At the level of the study: Sources were T cells, B-cell-depleted T cells, or PBMCs; the material itself was cDNA or gDNA.

Original processing methods: Amplified reference gene primers provided the basis for estimating nucleated cell counts. The method was immunoSEQ multiplex PCR; TCRdb's version includes in-frame clones alone and lacks a portion of them. The D gene and trimming were derived from the DNA, and the V and J assignments and clone size from that table. The sample lists 210,000 or so clones, 83% seen once, with 1.3% in the top ten. Sequenced sample: peripheral blood. The clonotype comes from a woman aged 25 to 39 with COVID-19, enrolled during active disease. The chain employs TRBV15 and TRBJ1-4, with 9 nucleotides matching TRBD1. The CDR3, as DNA: TGTGCCACCAGCAGAGGGGAGGGGACAGGGTTTGAAAAACTGTTTTTT. It specifies CATSRGEGTGFEKLFF.